Sequencing of this T cell receptor (beta chain) was carried out in a study of shared clonotypes between healthy human individuals. Whole-study results and caveats: Deeper or shallower sequencing was expected to change how clonotypes are shared among donors.

The table came from immunoSEQ multiplex PCR; TCRdb's copy has only in-frame clones and leaves some out. This table holds 2 million to 2.5 million clones, roughly 94% found once. About this clone: Its antigen is undetermined. Other DNA sequences in the sample encode the same CDR3.

CDR3 length equals 13 residues. V was cut by 1 base and J by 5 bases, with 8 bases left in between. Germline-derived CDR1 and CDR2 are SGHTA and FQGNSA. The receptor was isolated from a man younger than 30 in good health. The chain is built from TRBV7-2 and TRBJ2-5; D remains unclear. Sequencing was carried out using naive CD4+ T cells sorted from blood. The sample's subset: CD45RA+ positively selected. This CDR3 reads CASSLGERETQYF. CDR3 DNA sequence: TGTGCCAGCAGCTTAGGGGAACGGGAGACCCAGTACTTC. Variable domain in full (rest from reference TRBV7-2 and TRBJ2-5): GAGVSQSPSNKVTEKGKDVELRCDPISGHTALYWYRQSLGQGLEFLIYFQGNSAPDKSGLPSDRFSAERTGGSVSTLTIQRTQQEDSAVYLCASSLGERETQYFGPGTRLLVL.